This record covers a single T cell receptor (beta chain). Its specificity is not known. This specimen belongs to a study of pediatric ulcerative colitis. General observations from the study: Ulcerative colitis patients shared more blood-rectal clones than controls. Rectal repertoires separated controls, mild-moderate and acute severe colitis.

Some clones are missing from TCRdb's copy, which holds only in-frame ones; the method was immunoSEQ multiplex PCR. Of tens of thousands of clones in the sample, over 70% were seen once. The sequenced material came from blood. This receptor was obtained from a boy aged 5 to 17 who was a control in a study of pediatric ulcerative colitis.

The DNA of the CDR3 is TGTGCCAGCAGTGAACTCGATGAGCAGTTCTTC. Translated: CASSELDEQFF. The rearrangement joins TRBV2 to TRBJ2-1; D uncertain. Trimming cost V 2 bases and J 8 bases, with 4 bases left between them. Germline CDR1 is SNHLY and CDR2 is FYNNEI. This CDR3 contains 11 residues.